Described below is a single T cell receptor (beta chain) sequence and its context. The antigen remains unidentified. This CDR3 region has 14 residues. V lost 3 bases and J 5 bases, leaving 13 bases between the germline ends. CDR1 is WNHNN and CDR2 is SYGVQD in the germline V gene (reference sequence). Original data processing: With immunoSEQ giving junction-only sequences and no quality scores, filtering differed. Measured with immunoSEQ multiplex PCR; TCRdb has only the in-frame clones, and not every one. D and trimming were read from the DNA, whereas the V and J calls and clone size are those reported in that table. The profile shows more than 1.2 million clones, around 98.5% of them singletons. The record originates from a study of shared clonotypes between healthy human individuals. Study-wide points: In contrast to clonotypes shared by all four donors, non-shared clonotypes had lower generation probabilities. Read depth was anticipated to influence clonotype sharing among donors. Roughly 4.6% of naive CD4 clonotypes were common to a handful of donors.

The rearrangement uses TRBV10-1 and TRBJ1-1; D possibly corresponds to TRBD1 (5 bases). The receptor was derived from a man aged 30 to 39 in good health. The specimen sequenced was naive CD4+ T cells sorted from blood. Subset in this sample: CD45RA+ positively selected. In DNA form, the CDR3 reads TGCGCCAGCAGTGAAGGTGGGGGACGGACTGAAGCTTTCTTT. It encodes CASSEGGGRTEAFF.